This is a list of T cell receptor beta chains from one sample in a study of glioma-infiltrating T cells. One entry per CDR3 protein results from TCRdb running MiXCR on the multiplex PCR reads. The sample carries a few hundred thousand distinct CDR3 sequences, 41% recorded once. Sequencing input: glioma tissue, nonneoplastic brain tissue, or PBMCs (not recorded which). The receptors originated from a human donor with low-grade glioma or glioblastoma, undergoing nonglioma brain surgery, or in good health (not recorded which). CDR3s include the opening cysteine and the closing phenylalanine or tryptophan. A D gene is named only where the DNA matches it firmly. For some rows the clone size is stated as once, few or many, or as a class when expanded; others skip it.

>TRBV5-6|TRBJ2-2|-|TRBD1
CASSPWDREAGELFF
TGTGCCAGCAGCCCCTGGGACAGGGAGGCCGGGGAGCTGTTTTTT
>TRBV20-1|TRBJ1-1|-|-
CSARRDPRDTEAFF
TGCAGTGCTCGAAGGGACCCGAGGGACACTGAAGCTTTCTTT
>TRBV6-6|TRBJ1-1|few|-
CVSSLGPRVNTEAFF
TGTGTTAGCAGCTTAGGGCCGAGGGTGAACACTGAAGCTTTCTTT
>TRBV11-3|TRBJ1-1|few|TRBD1
CASSGQGRYTEAFF
TGTGCCAGCAGCGGACAGGGGAGATACACTGAAGCTTTCTTT
>TRBV20-1|TRBJ2-1|few|-
CSAQAAQSSYNEQFF
TGCAGTGCGCAGGCAGCTCAAAGCTCCTACAATGAGCAGTTCTTC
>TRBV27|TRBJ2-1|many|TRBD2
CASSLIWYSGTSGTTYNEQFF
TGTGCCAGCAGTTTAATTTGGTACTCAGGGACTAGCGGGACCACCTACAATGAGCAGTTCTTC
>TRBV7-9|TRBJ2-3|-|-
CASSLVRGASTDTQYF
TGTGCCAGCAGCTTAGTACGGGGGGCCTCCACAGATACGCAGTATTTT
>TRBV7-6|TRBJ2-7|-|-
CASSLKDKEGSYEQYF
TGTGCCAGCAGCTTAAAGGACAAGGAAGGATCCTACGAGCAGTACTTC
>TRBV7-2|TRBJ2-1|few|TRBD2
CASSGWVAGSYNEQFF
TGTGCCAGCAGCGGGTGGGTAGCGGGGTCCTACAATGAGCAGTTCTTC
>TRBV15|TRBJ2-7|-|TRBD1
CATSREGQGIPYEQYF
TGTGCCACCAGCAGAGAGGGACAGGGGATCCCCTACGAGCAGTACTTC
>TRBV7-2|TRBJ2-7|many|-
CASSPSIGEQYF
TGTGCCAGCAGCCCCTCCATTGGCGAGCAGTACTTC
>TRBV20-1|TRBJ2-5|-|TRBD1
CSPIDNRGDTQYF
TGCAGCCCTATTGATAACAGGGGAGATACCCAGTACTTC
>TRBV15|TRBJ2-1|many|TRBD2
CATSRDRAGVPYNEQFF
TGTGCCACCAGCAGAGATCGAGCGGGAGTCCCCTACAATGAGCAGTTCTTC
>TRBV20-1|TRBJ2-1|once|-
CSAGSPHEQFF
TGCAGTGCCGGCAGCCCCCATGAGCAGTTCTTC
>TRBV6-1|TRBJ1-1|-|TRBD1
CASSEGGTGGGTEAFF
TGTGCCAGCAGTGAAGGGGGGACAGGGGGTGGCACTGAAGCTTTCTTT
>TRBV15|TRBJ2-3|-|TRBD2
CATSSKQLAGLTDTQYF
TGTGCCACCAGCAGTAAGCAACTAGCGGGCCTCACAGATACGCAGTATTTT
>TRBV20-1|TRBJ1-1|-|-
CSARDREGVNTEAFF
TGCAGTGCTAGAGATAGGGAGGGGGTGAACACTGAAGCTTTCTTT
>TRBV18|TRBJ2-7|-|-
CASSPPPSAYEQYF
TGTGCCAGCTCACCCCCCCCTTCGGCCTACGAGCAGTACTTC
>TRBV20-1|TRBJ1-5|-|-
CSARDLVGGEQPQHF
TGCAGTGCTAGAGACCTTGTCGGGGGGGAGCAGCCCCAGCATTTT
>TRBV6-6|TRBJ2-7|-|-
CASSYRGHHYEQYF
TGTGCCAGCAGTTACCGTGGGCACCACTACGAGCAGTACTTC
>TRBV7-2|TRBJ1-1|few|-
CASSSSPTGSNTEAFF
TGTGCCAGCAGCTCTTCGCCGACAGGTTCGAACACTGAAGCTTTCTTT
>TRBV27|TRBJ2-7|few|TRBD2
CASSPAGTAYEQYF
TGTGCCAGCAGCCCAGCGGGGACTGCCTACGAGCAGTACTTC
>TRBV12-5|TRBJ2-1|few|-
CASGLMGDYNEQFF
TGTGCTAGTGGTTTGATGGGGGACTACAATGAGCAGTTCTTC
>TRBV20-1|TRBJ1-1|many|TRBD1
CSARSGTGGAGTEAFF
TGCAGTGCTAGAAGCGGGACAGGGGGCGCGGGCACTGAAGCTTTCTTT
>TRBV7-9|TRBJ1-4|few|-
CASSLTETEKLFF
TGTGCCAGCAGCTTAACAGAGACTGAAAAACTGTTTTTT
>TRBV20-1|TRBJ2-3|-|TRBD2
CSALAGGPTDTQYF
TGCAGTGCGTTAGCGGGAGGGCCGACAGATACGCAGTATTTT
>TRBV4-3|TRBJ2-3|-|TRBD2
CASSSTSGIVTQYF
TGCGCCAGCAGCTCAACTAGCGGGATTGTTACGCAGTATTTT
>TRBV15|TRBJ2-3|many|TRBD1
CATSYGTEADTQYF
TGTGCCACCAGCTACGGGACAGAAGCAGATACGCAGTATTTT
>TRBV18|TRBJ2-1|-|TRBD1
CASSQPTGSNEQFF
TGTGCCAGCTCACAACCGACAGGGTCCAATGAGCAGTTCTTC
>TRBV7-6|TRBJ1-2|-|-
CASSLLAGAGYTF
TGTGCCAGCAGCTTACTGGCGGGAGCTGGCTACACCTTC
>TRBV20-1|TRBJ1-2|many|TRBD1
CSARDRQGIEGYTF
TGCAGTGCTAGAGACCGACAGGGAATAGAGGGCTACACCTTC
>TRBV4-1|TRBJ1-2|few|-
CASSQETVRGHSYTF
TGCGCCAGCAGCCAAGAGACAGTAAGGGGCCATAGCTACACCTTC
>TRBV5-6|TRBJ2-1|-|TRBD1
CASSFTGDEQFF
TGTGCCAGCAGCTTCACAGGGGATGAGCAGTTCTTC
>TRBV20-1|TRBJ1-5|-|-
CSGGGLNQPQHF
TGCAGTGGGGGAGGCCTCAATCAGCCCCAGCATTTT
>TRBV27|TRBJ1-1|-|-
CASSLTKGLLMSTEAFF
TGTGCCAGCAGTTTAACAAAGGGACTCCTTATGAGCACTGAAGCTTTCTTT
>TRBV15|TRBJ2-7|many|TRBD1
CATSRMGTGIGEQYF
TGTGCCACCAGCAGGATGGGGACAGGGATTGGCGAGCAGTACTTC
>TRBV27|TRBJ2-1|many|-
CASSLGNSYNEQFF
TGTGCCAGCAGTTTAGGGAACTCGTACAATGAGCAGTTCTTC
>TRBV7-2|TRBJ1-2|many|TRBD1
CASSPGGWYGYTF
TGTGCCAGCAGCCCAGGGGGTTGGTATGGCTACACCTTC
>TRBV27|TRBJ2-3|many|-
CASTHLDPSRGSTDTQYF
TGTGCCAGCACCCACCTTGACCCTTCCCGGGGGAGCACAGATACGCAGTATTTT
>TRBV7-2|TRBJ2-7|few|-
CASSFDGASYEQYF
TGTGCCAGCAGCTTTGACGGAGCATCCTACGAGCAGTACTTC
>TRBV20-1|TRBJ2-7|few|TRBD1
CSARTGRGSYEQYF
TGCAGTGCCCGGACAGGGCGTGGATCCTACGAGCAGTACTTC
>TRBV4-3|TRBJ1-5|many|-
CASSQDFGQPQHF
TGCGCCAGCAGCCAAGATTTCGGACAGCCCCAGCATTTT
>TRBV20-1|TRBJ1-5|-|TRBD1
CSARQGAESNQPQHF
TGCAGTGCCAGACAGGGGGCCGAGAGCAATCAGCCCCAGCATTTT
>TRBV11-2|TRBJ1-1|few|-
CASSLTNPQLF
TGTGCCAGCAGCTTAACGAACCCTCAACTCTTT
>TRBV3-1|TRBJ2-1|-|TRBD1
CASTPRDRIYNEQFF
TGTGCCAGCACCCCTCGGGACAGAATATACAATGAGCAGTTCTTC
>TRBV28|TRBJ2-1|few|TRBD2
CASSSIRASGRRPYEQFF
TGTGCCAGCAGTTCTATTAGGGCTAGCGGGAGGAGACCTTATGAGCAGTTCTTC
>TRBV6-2/TRBV6-3|TRBJ2-1|few|-
CASVDAGAGAGWEQFF
TGTGCCAGCGTAGACGCTGGGGCAGGCGCCGGATGGGAGCAGTTCTTC
>TRBV6-2/TRBV6-3|TRBJ1-1|-|TRBD1
CASSYSPTGDMNTEAFF
TGTGCCAGCAGTTACTCACCGACAGGGGATATGAACACTGAAGCTTTCTTT
>TRBV5-6|TRBJ1-5|-|-
CASSWRGKGNQPQHF
TGTGCCAGCAGCTGGAGGGGGAAAGGCAATCAGCCCCAGCATTTT